This T cell receptor beta chain comes out of a study of blood T cell repertoires in COVID-19. Overall study: Specimens from acute and convalescent COVID-19 originated in the United States, Italy and Spain.

Per the germline V gene, CDR1 is SGHVS and CDR2 is FQNEAQ. The CDR3 extends over 16 amino acids. The trim removed 5 bases at V and 1 base at J, leaving 10 bases unmatched. The assay was immunoSEQ multiplex PCR, and TCRdb's table has in-frame clones only and misses some. Of roughly 150,000 clones in the sample, approximately 79% were seen once. Source material: peripheral blood. This rearrangement joins TRBV7-8 to TRBJ2-5; the match to TRBD2 covers 7 bases. The TCR originated in a man aged 45 to 65 with active or convalescent COVID-19. CDR3 coding DNA: TGTGCCAGCAGCCCGATGGGGGGGGGACTCCAAGAGACCCAGTACTTC. It codes for CASSPMGGGLQETQYF.